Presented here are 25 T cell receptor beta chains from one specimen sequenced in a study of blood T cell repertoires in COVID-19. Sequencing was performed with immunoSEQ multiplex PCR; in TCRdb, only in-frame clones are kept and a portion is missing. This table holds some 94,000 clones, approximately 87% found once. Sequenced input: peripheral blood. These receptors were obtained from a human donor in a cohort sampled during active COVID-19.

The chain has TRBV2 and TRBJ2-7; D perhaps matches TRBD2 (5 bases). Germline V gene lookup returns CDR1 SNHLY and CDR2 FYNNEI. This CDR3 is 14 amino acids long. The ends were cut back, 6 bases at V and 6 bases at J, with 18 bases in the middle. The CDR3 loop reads CASREVVRRLEQYF. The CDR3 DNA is TGTGCCAGCAGGGAGGTTGTAAGGCGTCTCGAGCAGTACTTC.

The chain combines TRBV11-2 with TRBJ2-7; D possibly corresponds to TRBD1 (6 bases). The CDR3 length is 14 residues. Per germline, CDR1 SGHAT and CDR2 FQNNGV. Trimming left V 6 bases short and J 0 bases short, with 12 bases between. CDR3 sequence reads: CASSPDRSSYEQYF. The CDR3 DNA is TGTGCCAGCAGTCCAGACAGGAGCTCCTACGAGCAGTACTTC.

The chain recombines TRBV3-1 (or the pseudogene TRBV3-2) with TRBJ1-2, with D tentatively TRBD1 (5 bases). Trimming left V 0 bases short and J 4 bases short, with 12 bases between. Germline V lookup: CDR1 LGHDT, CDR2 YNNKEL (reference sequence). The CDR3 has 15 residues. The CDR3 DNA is TGTGCCAGCAGCCAAGATCGGGGGAGTGGCTATGGCTACACCTTC. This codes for CASSQDRGSGYGYTF.

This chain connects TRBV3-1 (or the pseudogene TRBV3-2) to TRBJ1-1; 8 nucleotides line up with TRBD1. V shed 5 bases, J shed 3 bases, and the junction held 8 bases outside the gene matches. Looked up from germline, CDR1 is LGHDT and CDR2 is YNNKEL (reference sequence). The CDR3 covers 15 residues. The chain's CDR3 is CASSIPGGRDTEAFF. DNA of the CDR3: TGTGCCAGCAGCATCCCAGGGGGCAGGGACACTGAAGCTTTCTTT.

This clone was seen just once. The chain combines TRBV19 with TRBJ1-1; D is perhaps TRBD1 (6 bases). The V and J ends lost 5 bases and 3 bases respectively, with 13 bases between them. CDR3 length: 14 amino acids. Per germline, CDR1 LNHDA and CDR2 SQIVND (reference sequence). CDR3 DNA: TGTGCCAGTAGTGACCGGGACACCTACACTGAAGCTTTCTTT. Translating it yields CASSDRDTYTEAFF.

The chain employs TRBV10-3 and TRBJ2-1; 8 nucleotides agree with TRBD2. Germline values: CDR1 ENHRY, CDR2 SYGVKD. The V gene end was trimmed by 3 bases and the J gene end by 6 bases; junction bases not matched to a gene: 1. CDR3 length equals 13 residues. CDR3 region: CAISDGLANEQFF. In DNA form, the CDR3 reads TGTGCCATCAGTGACGGACTAGCCAATGAGCAGTTCTTC.

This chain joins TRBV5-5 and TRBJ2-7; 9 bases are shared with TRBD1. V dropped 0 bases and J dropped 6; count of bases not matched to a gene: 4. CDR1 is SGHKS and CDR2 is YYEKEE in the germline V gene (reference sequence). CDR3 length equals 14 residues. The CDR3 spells CASSLGTGVREQYF. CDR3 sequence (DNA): TGTGCCAGCAGCTTGGGGACAGGGGTCCGCGAGCAGTACTTC.

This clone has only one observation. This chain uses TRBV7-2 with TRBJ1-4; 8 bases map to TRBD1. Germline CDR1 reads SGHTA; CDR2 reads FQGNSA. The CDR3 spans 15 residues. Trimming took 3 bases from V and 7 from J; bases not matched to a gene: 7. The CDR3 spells CASSFAGQGGEKLFF. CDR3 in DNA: TGTGCCAGCAGCTTCGCAGGACAGGGCGGTGAAAAACTGTTTTTT.

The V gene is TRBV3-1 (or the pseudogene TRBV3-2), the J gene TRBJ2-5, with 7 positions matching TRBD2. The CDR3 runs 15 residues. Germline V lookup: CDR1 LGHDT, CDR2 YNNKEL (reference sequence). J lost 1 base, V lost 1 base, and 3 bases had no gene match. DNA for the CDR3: TGTGCCAGCAGCCAAGGGGGGGGACCCCAAGAGACCCAGTACTTC. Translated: CASSQGGGPQETQYF.

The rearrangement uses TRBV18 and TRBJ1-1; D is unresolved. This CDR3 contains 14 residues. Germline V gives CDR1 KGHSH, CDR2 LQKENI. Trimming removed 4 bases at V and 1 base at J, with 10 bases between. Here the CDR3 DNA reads TGTGCCAGCTCACTCATACACACGAACACTGAAGCTTTCTTT. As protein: CASSLIHTNTEAFF.

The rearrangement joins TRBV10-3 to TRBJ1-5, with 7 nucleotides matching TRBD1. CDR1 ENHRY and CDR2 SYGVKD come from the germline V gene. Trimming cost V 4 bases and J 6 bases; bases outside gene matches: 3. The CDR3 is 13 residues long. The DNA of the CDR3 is TGTGCCATCAGTGGTTCAGGGGGTCAGCCCCAGCATTTT. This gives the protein CAISGSGGQPQHF.

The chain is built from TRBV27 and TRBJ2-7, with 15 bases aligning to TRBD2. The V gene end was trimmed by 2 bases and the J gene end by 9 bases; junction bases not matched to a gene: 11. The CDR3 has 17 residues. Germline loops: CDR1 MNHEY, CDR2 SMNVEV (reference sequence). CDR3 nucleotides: TGTGCCAGCAGTTTAACAATAAATGGACTAGCGGGAGGGGGGCAGTACTTC. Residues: CASSLTINGLAGGGQYF.

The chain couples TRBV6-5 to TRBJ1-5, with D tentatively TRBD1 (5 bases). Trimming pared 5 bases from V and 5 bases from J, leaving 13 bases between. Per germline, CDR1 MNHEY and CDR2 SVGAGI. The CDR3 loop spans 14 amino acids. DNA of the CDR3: TGTGCCAGCAGTAGGGGCCCCGGCGATCAGCCCCAGCATTTT. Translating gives CASSRGPGDQPQHF.

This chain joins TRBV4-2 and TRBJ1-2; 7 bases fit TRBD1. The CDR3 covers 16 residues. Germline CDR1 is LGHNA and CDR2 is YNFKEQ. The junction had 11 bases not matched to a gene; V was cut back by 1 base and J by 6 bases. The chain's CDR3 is CASSQVYEGARNGYTF. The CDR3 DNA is TGTGCCAGCAGCCAAGTTTACGAGGGGGCAAGGAATGGCTACACCTTC.

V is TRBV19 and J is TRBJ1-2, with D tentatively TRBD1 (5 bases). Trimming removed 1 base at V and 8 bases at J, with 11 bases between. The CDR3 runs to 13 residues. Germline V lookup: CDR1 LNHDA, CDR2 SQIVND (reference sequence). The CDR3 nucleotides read TGTGCCAGTAGTATAGCAGGGATCGGGGGCTACACCTTC. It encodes CASSIAGIGGYTF.

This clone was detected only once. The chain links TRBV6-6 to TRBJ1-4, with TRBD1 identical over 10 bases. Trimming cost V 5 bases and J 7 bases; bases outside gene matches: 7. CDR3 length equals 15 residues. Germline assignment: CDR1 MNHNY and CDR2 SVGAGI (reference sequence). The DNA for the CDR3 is TGTGCCAGCAGTCCCGGGACAGGGGTTGTTGAAAAACTGTTTTTT. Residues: CASSPGTGVVEKLFF.

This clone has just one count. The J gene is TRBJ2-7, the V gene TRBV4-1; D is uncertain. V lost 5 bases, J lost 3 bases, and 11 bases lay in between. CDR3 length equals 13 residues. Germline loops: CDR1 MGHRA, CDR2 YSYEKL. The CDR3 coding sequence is TGCGCCAGCAGCGACCAAAGACTCTACGAGCAGTACTTC. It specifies CASSDQRLYEQYF.

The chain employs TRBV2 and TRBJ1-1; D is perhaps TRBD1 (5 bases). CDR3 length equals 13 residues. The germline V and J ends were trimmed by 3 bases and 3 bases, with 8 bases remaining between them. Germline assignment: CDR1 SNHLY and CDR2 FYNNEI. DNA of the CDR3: TGTGCCAGCAGTGATAGGGGCTACACTGAAGCTTTCTTT. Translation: CASSDRGYTEAFF.

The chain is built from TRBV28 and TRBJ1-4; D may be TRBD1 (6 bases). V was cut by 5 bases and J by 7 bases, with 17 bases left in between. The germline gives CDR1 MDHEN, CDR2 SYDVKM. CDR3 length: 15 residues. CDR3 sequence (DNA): TGTGCCAGCAGTCAGATGACAGGTGGGGGTGAAAAACTGTTTTTT. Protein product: CASSQMTGGGEKLFF.

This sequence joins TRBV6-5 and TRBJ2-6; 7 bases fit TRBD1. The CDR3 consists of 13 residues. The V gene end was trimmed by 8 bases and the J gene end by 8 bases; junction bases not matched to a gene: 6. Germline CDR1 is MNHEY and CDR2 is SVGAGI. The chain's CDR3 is CASSTGYSNVLTF. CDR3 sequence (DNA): TGTGCCAGCTCGACAGGGTACTCCAACGTCCTGACTTTC.

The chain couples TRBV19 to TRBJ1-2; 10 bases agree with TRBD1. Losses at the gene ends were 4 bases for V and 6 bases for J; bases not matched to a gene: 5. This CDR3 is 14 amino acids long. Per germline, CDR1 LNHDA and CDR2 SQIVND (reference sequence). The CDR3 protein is CASSRDRGQDGYTF. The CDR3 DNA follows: TGTGCCAGTAGTAGAGACAGGGGGCAGGATGGCTACACCTTC.

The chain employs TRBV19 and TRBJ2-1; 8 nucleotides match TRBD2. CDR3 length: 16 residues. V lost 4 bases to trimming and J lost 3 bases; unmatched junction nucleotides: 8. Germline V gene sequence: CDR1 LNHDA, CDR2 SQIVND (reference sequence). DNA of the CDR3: TGTGCCAGTAGTAACTCAGCGGGGGCCCTCTACAATGAGCAGTTCTTC. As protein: CASSNSAGALYNEQFF. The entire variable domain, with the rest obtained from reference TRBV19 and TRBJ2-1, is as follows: DGGITQSPKYLFRKEGQNVTLSCEQNLNHDAMYWYRQDPGQGLRLIYYSQIVNDFQKGDIAEGYSVSREKKESFPLTVTSAQKNPTAFYLCASSNSAGALYNEQFFGPGTRLTVL.

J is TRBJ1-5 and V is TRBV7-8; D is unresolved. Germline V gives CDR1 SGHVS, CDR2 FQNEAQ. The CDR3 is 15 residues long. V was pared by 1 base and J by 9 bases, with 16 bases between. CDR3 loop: CASSLGRGLTGPQHF. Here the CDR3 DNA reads TGTGCCAGCAGCTTAGGACGAGGGCTAACGGGGCCCCAGCATTTT.

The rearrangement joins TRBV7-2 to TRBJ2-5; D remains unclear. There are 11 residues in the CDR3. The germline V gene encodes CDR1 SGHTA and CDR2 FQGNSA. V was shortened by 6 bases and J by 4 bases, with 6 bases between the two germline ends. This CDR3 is CASSPSETQYF. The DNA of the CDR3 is TGTGCCAGCAGTCCATCAGAGACCCAGTACTTC.

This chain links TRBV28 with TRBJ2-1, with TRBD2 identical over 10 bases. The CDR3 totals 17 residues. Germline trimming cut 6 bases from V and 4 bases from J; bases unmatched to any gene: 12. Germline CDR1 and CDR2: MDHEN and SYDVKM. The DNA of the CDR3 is TGTGCCAGCAGCGAGCTAGCGGGAGTGAGGGTTTACAATGAGCAGTTCTTC. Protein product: CASSELAGVRVYNEQFF.